Sequencing of this TCR beta chain was carried out in a study of blood T cell repertoires in COVID-19. On the study more broadly: Both acute and convalescent COVID-19 samples were obtained from the United States, Italy and Spain.

This clone was found once. Germline CDR1 SGHRS, CDR2 YFSETQ. Trimming took 7 bases from V and 5 from J, leaving 18 bases between them. This CDR3 has 14 residues. The table came from immunoSEQ multiplex PCR; TCRdb's copy has only in-frame clones and leaves some out. The top ten hold around 9.1% of the sample, which has 50,000 to 70,000 clones, around 90% seen once. The TCR was taken from a woman aged 80 or over with active COVID-19. The chain joins TRBV5-1 to TRBJ2-5; D is possibly TRBD2 (5 bases). Sequences were obtained from peripheral blood. The CDR3 is CASADRGIGETQYF. The CDR3 DNA is TGCGCCAGCGCGGATCGGGGAATAGGGGAGACCCAGTACTTC. Full variable domain (outside the CDR3, taken from reference TRBV5-1 and TRBJ2-5): KAGVTQTPRYLIKTRGQQVTLSCSPISGHRSVSWYQQTPGQGLQFLFEYFSETQRNKGNFPGRFSGRQFSNSRSEMNVSTLELGDSALYLCASADRGIGETQYFGPGTRLLVL.